This T cell receptor (beta chain) derives from a study of tumor-infiltrating lymphocytes in localized non-small cell lung cancer. Study context: Patients included smokers and never-smokers with various histologies, some sampled after neoadjuvant chemotherapy. The study's findings and limits: Tumors had more T cell infiltration than uninvolved lung, per TCRbeta sequencing and CD3 counts. Recurrence-free survival showed no association with tumor T-cell fraction. Available tissue quantity limited TCR sequencing to a patient subset.

Remarks on this clone: What it recognizes is unknown.

Method: immunoSEQ multiplex PCR; TCRdb's copy keeps in-frame clones and lacks some. In the table there are just under 30,000 clones, 80% to 90% of which are singletons. The CDR3 has 15 amino acids. Germline V gene sequence: CDR1 GTSNPN, CDR2 SVGIG (reference sequence). After removal of 3 bases from V and 3 bases from J, the junction contained 7 bases not matched to a gene. The V gene is TRBV30, the J gene TRBJ2-7; TRBD1 agrees at 11 bases. This sequence was found in a human donor with non-small cell lung cancer. Specimen: lung tumor tissue. CDR3 nucleotide sequence: TGTGCCTGGAGGTACGCCGGGACAGGGGGCTACGAGCAGTACTTC. As protein: CAWRYAGTGGYEQYF. The full variable domain, in which reference TRBV30 and TRBJ2-7 provide the parts outside the CDR3, is SQTIHQWPATLVQPVGSPLSLECTVEGTSNPNLYWYRQAAGRGLQLLFYSVGIGQISSEVPQNLSASRPQDRQFILSSKKLLLSDSGFYLCAWRYAGTGGYEQYFGPGTRLTVT.